By sample share, the clone carrying this TCR beta chain is medium-sized. The antigen remains undetermined. Method: immunoSEQ multiplex PCR; TCRdb's copy keeps in-frame clones and lacks some. The sample consists of about 20,000 clones, about 86% of them appearing once. This record belongs to a study of somatic mutations in cytotoxic T cells in rheumatoid arthritis. As for the study in general: There were some V beta antibody-stained T-cell populations flow-sorted at nearly 100% purity, and these included V beta1+ cells sequenced for TCRB.

Recruitment of healthy controls drew on blood donors, who had a median age of approximately 50 years (range about 20-80) and were 50% to 55% female. Germline V gene data show CDR1 as LNHDA and CDR2 as SQIVND (reference sequence). There are 11 residues in the CDR3. V gave up 4 bases and J gave up 14 bases; unmatched junction bases: 3. Study-wide results and caveats: The identity of the antigens targeted by the expanded CD8+ clones remained unknown. A single CD8+ clone exceeded 20% of CD8+ cells in about an eighth of the roughly 60 patients.

Material for sequencing was CD8+ T cells sorted from blood. The origin of this receptor is a woman aged 50 to 60 in good health. The chain couples TRBV19 to TRBJ2-1; 9 bases are shared with TRBD1. This CDR3 is CASSNRDREFF. The DNA for the CDR3 is TGTGCCAGTAGTAACCGGGACAGGGAGTTCTTC.